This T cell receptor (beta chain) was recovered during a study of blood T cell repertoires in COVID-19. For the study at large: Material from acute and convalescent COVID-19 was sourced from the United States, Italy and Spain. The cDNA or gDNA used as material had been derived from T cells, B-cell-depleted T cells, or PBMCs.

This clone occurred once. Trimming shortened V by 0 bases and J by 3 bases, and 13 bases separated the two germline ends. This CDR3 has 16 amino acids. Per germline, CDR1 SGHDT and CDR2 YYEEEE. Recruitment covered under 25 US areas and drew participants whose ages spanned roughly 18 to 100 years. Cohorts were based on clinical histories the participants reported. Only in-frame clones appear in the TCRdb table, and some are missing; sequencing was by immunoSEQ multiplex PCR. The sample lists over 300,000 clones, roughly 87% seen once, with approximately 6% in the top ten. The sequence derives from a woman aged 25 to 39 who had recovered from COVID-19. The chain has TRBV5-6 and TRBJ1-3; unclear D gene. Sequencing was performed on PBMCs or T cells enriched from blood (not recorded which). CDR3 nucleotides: TGTGCCAGCAGCTTGGTGAGCCCTGGTGGTGGAAACACCATATATTTT. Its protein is CASSLVSPGGGNTIYF.